These T cell receptor beta chains were read from a single sample in a study of molecular identifiers for immune sequencing clone quantification. One entry per CDR3 protein results from TCRdb running MiXCR on the PCR reads. The data show about 640,000 distinct CDR3 sequences, 20% seen once. The sample taken for sequencing was naive CD8+ T cells from blood, with Jurkat cell RNA spiked in. These receptors came from a human donor in good health. Some libraries in this study had Jurkat cell RNA spiked in. Both conserved end residues are part of each CDR3. D genes are given only for firm matches. The size field is filled for only some rows; it gives once, few, many or a size class.

v_call	clone_size	d_call	j_call	cdr3_nt	cdr3_aa
TRBV27	many	TRBD1	TRBJ2-7	TGTGCCAGCACGGGTAGACAGGGGGGCCCCTACGAGCAGTACTTC	CASTGRQGGPYEQYF
TRBV12-3/TRBV12-4	many	TRBD1	TRBJ1-1	TGTGCCAGCAGTCCCCGGACAGGGGCCCTGAACACTGAAGCTTTCTTT	CASSPRTGALNTEAFF
TRBV7-2	many	TRBD2	TRBJ2-7	TGTGCCAGCAGCTCACAACTAGCGGGGGCCTACGAGCAGTACTTC	CASSSQLAGAYEQYF
TRBV20-1	-	-	TRBJ1-1	TGCAGTGCTAGAGATCCGGGGAAGAACACTGAAGCTTTCTTT	CSARDPGKNTEAFF
TRBV9	few	-	TRBJ2-2	TGTGCCAGCAGCGTAGAGGGGGTTACCTTCACGAACACCGGGGAGCTGTTTTTT	CASSVEGVTFTNTGELFF
TRBV2	many	TRBD1	TRBJ1-1	TGTGCCACCGAGGACAGGGTGGGCCCTGAAGCTTTCTTT	CATEDRVGPEAFF
TRBV5-1	-	-	TRBJ2-3	TGCGCCAGCAGCTCTGCGGCGGCTTGTAGCACAGGTACGCAGTATTTT	CASSSAAACSTGTQYF
TRBV20-1	many	-	TRBJ1-2	TGCAGTGCTAGAGTCGAGGGAAACTATGGCTACACCTTC	CSARVEGNYGYTF
TRBV19	few	TRBD2	TRBJ2-3	TGTGCCAGTAGTAAGACTAGCGGGGGGCTAGGCGATACGCAGTATTTT	CASSKTSGGLGDTQYF
TRBV30	many	-	TRBJ2-3	TGTGCCTGGAGTGTGGTCGGAGACTTCGTAGATACGCAGTATTTT	CAWSVVGDFVDTQYF
TRBV6-6	-	TRBD1	TRBJ2-1	TGTGCCAGCACCATTACGGGGACAGGAATTTTCGGCGATTATTCCAATGAGCAGTTCTTC	CASTITGTGIFGDYSNEQFF
TRBV27	-	TRBD2	TRBJ2-3	TGTGCCAGCAGTTGGGCGGGAGGGCCGGGAGATACGCAGTATTTT	CASSWAGGPGDTQYF
TRBV19	many	TRBD2	TRBJ2-2	TGTGCCAGTAGTACGGGGGGCACCGGGGAGCTGTTTTTT	CASSTGGTGELFF
TRBV3-1	-	-	TRBJ2-1	TGTGCCAGCAGCCCCGGAATTTCGACTAGGTACAATGAGCAGTTCTTC	CASSPGISTRYNEQFF
TRBV20-1	many	TRBD2	TRBJ2-3	TGCAGTGCTAAGAAGCGGGAGAGCACAGATACGCAGTATTTT	CSAKKRESTDTQYF
TRBV6-2/TRBV6-3	many	-	TRBJ2-1	TGTGCCAGCAGTTACTATTTGTCGGGATACAATGAGCAGTTCTTC	CASSYYLSGYNEQFF
TRBV29-1	many	-	TRBJ2-7	TGCAGCGCCGGCACCACCTACGAGCAGTACTTC	CSAGTTYEQYF
TRBV9	many	-	TRBJ2-2	TGTGCCAGCAGCGTAGAGGGACCCTACACCGGGGAGCTGTTTTTT	CASSVEGPYTGELFF
TRBV5-6	many	TRBD1	TRBJ1-1	TGTGCCAGCAGCTTACATGACAGGGCCACTCTGAACACTGAAGCTTTCTTT	CASSLHDRATLNTEAFF
TRBV6-5	-	-	TRBJ2-3	TGTGCCAGCAGTTACGTGGCTGGTAGCACAGATACGCAGTATTTT	CASSYVAGSTDTQYF
TRBV12-3/TRBV12-4	-	TRBD2	TRBJ2-5	TGTGCCAGCAGTTTATCCCGAGCGGGGGGGTTTGAGACCCAGTACTTC	CASSLSRAGGFETQYF
TRBV7-9	many	-	TRBJ2-2	TGTGCCAGCAGTTACCGGGTCACGAACACCGGGGAGCTGTTTTTT	CASSYRVTNTGELFF
TRBV4-1	many	TRBD1	TRBJ2-7	TGCGCCAGCAGCCCCCGGGACAGGTCTCCCTACGAGCAGTACTTC	CASSPRDRSPYEQYF
TRBV7-6	many	-	TRBJ1-4	TGTGCCAGCAGCTTAGACAGAAATGAAAAACTGTTTTTT	CASSLDRNEKLFF
TRBV9	many	TRBD2	TRBJ2-3	TGTGCCAGCAGCGTAGGTGGCCGGGGGGGAGATACGCAGTATTTT	CASSVGGRGGDTQYF
TRBV6-5	many	TRBD1	TRBJ2-7	TGTGCCAGCAGTTTTGGGACAGGGAACGAGCAGTACTTC	CASSFGTGNEQYF
TRBV12-3/TRBV12-4	-	TRBD1	TRBJ1-1	TGTGCCAGCAGTTTACATGCAGGGGGCGATGAAGCTTTCTTT	CASSLHAGGDEAFF
TRBV20-1	-	-	TRBJ2-5	TGCAGTGCTAGAGACTCACCGCTGAGGGCTCAAGAGACCCAGTACTTC	CSARDSPLRAQETQYF
TRBV12-3/TRBV12-4	few	TRBD1	TRBJ2-3	TGTGCCAGCAACAGGGGGCGGATAGGTTGGGATACGCAGTATTTT	CASNRGRIGWDTQYF
TRBV6-5	few	-	TRBJ2-5	TGTGCCAGCAGTCTTGGGGGAATTCGGACCCAGTACTTC	CASSLGGIRTQYF
TRBV4-3	few	-	TRBJ2-7	TGCGCCAGCAGCCAAGATACCATGACGATCGAGCAGTACTTC	CASSQDTMTIEQYF
TRBV27	-	-	TRBJ2-2	TGTGCCAGCAGTAAGACGCGGAACACCGGGGAGCTGCTTTTT	CASSKTRNTGELLF
TRBV29-1	-	-	TRBJ2-7	TGCAGCGCCATAGACCCCGCCTACGAGCAGTACTTC	CSAIDPAYEQYF
TRBV7-8	many	TRBD2	TRBJ2-1	TGTGCCAGCAGCTTAGTGGTCGGGGGGGATCCCTACAATGAGCAGTTCTTC	CASSLVVGGDPYNEQFF
TRBV7-8	many	TRBD1	TRBJ1-4	TGTGCCAGCAGCTCCGATTCTGGGACAGGGCCGAATGAAAAACTGTTTTTT	CASSSDSGTGPNEKLFF
TRBV7-6	many	TRBD2	TRBJ2-7	TGTGCCAGCAGCACTCCTAGCGGGGGGGGAAGCTCCTACGAGCAGTACTTC	CASSTPSGGGSSYEQYF
TRBV28	once	-	TRBJ2-7	TGTGCCAGCACCCCCCCGGGCTTTAGGTGGAACGAGCAGTACTTC	CASTPPGFRWNEQYF
TRBV27	many	-	TRBJ2-7	TGTGCCAGCAGTTGGTCGACGGGCTACGAGCAGTACTTC	CASSWSTGYEQYF
TRBV20-1	-	-	TRBJ2-3	TGCAGTGCTAGAGATTGGGCAGAGAGCACAGGTACGCAGTATTTT	CSARDWAESTGTQYF
TRBV6-5	few	-	TRBJ2-5	TGTGCCAGCTATCTAGCGCCCCAAGAGACCCAGTACTTC	CASYLAPQETQYF
TRBV6-2/TRBV6-3	-	-	TRBJ2-7	TGTGCCAGCAGTTACTCGATGGGAAGCTCCTACGAGCGGTACTTC	CASSYSMGSSYERYF
TRBV18	few	-	TRBJ1-2	TGTGCCAGCTCACTAGCTCGGGACGGGAATAACTATGGCTACACCTTC	CASSLARDGNNYGYTF
TRBV3-1	-	-	TRBJ2-1	TGTGCCAGCAGCCCTTCCTGGGTACCTTCCTACAATGAGCAGTTCTTC	CASSPSWVPSYNEQFF
TRBV19	many	TRBD2	TRBJ2-3	TGTGCCAGTAGTATTGAAAGCGGGGGGACCACAGATACGCAGTATTTT	CASSIESGGTTDTQYF
TRBV6-5	-	-	TRBJ1-6	TGTGCCAGCAGTTATGTCTTTCGCCAGGGGTTTAATTCACCCCTCCACTTT	CASSYVFRQGFNSPLHF
TRBV6-2/TRBV6-3	many	-	TRBJ2-7	TGTGCCAGCAGTTCCCCCCGGGTATACGTTGCCTACGAGCAGTACTTC	CASSSPRVYVAYEQYF
TRBV7-6	many	TRBD1	TRBJ2-2	TGTGCCAGCAGACGGGACAGGGGTTCCGGGGAGCTGTTTTTT	CASRRDRGSGELFF